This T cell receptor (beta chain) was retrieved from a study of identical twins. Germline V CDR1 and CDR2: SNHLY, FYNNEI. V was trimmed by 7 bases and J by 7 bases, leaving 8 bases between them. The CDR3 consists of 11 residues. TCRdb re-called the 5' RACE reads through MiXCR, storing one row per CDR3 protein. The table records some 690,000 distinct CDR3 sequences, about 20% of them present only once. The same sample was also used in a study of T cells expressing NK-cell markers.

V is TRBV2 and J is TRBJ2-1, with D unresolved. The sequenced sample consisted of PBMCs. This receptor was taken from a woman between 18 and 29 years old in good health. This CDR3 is CASTATNEQFF. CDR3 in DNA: TGTGCCAGCACTGCCACTAATGAGCAGTTCTTC.